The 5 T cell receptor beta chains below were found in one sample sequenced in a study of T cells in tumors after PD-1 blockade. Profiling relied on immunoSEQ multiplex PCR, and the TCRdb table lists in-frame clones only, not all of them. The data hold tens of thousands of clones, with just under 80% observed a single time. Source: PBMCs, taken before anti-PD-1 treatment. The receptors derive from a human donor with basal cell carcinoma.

In DNA form, the CDR3 reads TGCGCCAGCAGTTCGGACCGAGACTCTGGAAACACCATATATTTT. This encodes CASSSDRDSGNTIYF. The chain is built from TRBV5-1 and TRBJ1-3; D gene unclear. V was clipped by 5 bases and J by 0 bases, with 12 bases between them. CDR3 length: 15 amino acids. The germline CDR1 and CDR2 sequences are SGHRS and YFSETQ.

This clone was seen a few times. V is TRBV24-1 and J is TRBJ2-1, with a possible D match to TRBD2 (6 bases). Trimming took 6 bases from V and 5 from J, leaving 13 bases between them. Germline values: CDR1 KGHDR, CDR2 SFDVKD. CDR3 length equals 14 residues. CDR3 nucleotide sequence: TGTGCCACCAGTCCAGCGGGCATTAACAATGAGCAGTTCTTC. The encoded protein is CATSPAGINNEQFF.

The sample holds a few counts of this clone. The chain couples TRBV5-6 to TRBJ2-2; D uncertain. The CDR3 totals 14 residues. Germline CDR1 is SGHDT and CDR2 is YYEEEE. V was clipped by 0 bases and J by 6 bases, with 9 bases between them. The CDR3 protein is CASSLGMVAGELFF. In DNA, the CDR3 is TGTGCCAGCAGCTTGGGGATGGTCGCCGGGGAGCTGTTTTTT.

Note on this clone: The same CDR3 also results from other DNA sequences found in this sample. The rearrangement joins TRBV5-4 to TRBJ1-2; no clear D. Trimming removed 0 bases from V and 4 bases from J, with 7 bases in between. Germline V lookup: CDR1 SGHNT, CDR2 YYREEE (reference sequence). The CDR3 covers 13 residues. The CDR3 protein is CASSLVGSYGYTF. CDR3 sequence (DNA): TGTGCCAGCAGCTTGGTCGGCAGCTATGGCTACACCTTC.

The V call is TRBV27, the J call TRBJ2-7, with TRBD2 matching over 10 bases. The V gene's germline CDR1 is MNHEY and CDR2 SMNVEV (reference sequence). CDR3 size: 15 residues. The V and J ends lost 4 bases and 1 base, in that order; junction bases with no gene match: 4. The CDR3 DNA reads TGTGCCAGCAGTTCTCCGACTAGCGGGTCCTACGAGCAGTACTTC. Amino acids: CASSSPTSGSYEQYF.